One sample yielded the 27 T cell receptor beta chains listed below, sequenced in a study of blood T cells in healthy people across ages. With a J-beta primer mix and a sample-barcoded 5' primer, a second PCR ran about 7 to 12 cycles. One entry per CDR3 protein, called by TCRdb with MiXCR from the 5' RACE reads. This table holds around 1,600,000 distinct CDR3 sequences, about 42% found once. The sequenced material came from blood. These receptors originate from a woman aged 18-29 years in good health.

This chain links TRBV20-1 with TRBJ2-2; 7 bases agree with TRBD2. This CDR3 region has 15 residues. The germline V gene has CDR1 DFQATT and CDR2 SNEGSKA (reference sequence). V was clipped by 3 bases and J by 0 bases; unmatched bases: 4. The CDR3 coding sequence is TGCAGTGCTAGTGGGAGCGGGACGAACACCGGGGAGCTGTTTTTT. Amino acids: CSASGSGTNTGELFF.

The V call is TRBV9, the J call TRBJ1-6; the D is unclear. This CDR3 is built from 16 residues. From germline, CDR1 is SGDLS and CDR2 YYNGEE. Trimming took off 0 bases at V and 0 bases at J, with 7 bases between the two ends. CDR3 nucleotides: TGTGCCAGCAGCGTAGGTGTGAGCTCCTATAATTCACCCCTCCACTTT. Protein: CASSVGVSSYNSPLHF.

Written as DNA, the CDR3 is TGTGCCATCAGAGGACTAGCGGGAGGCTACGAGCAGTACTTC. Translation: CAIRGLAGGYEQYF. The V call is TRBV10-3, the J call TRBJ2-7; TRBD2 matches 14 bases. Germline CDR1 reads ENHRY; CDR2 reads SYGVKD. This CDR3 comprises 14 residues. With V trimmed by 6 bases and J by 3 bases, 1 base remained unmatched.

CDR3 amino acids: CATSDGTSGYNEQFF. The CDR3 coding sequence is TGTGCCACCAGTGATGGGACTAGCGGGTACAATGAGCAGTTCTTC. V is TRBV24-1 and J is TRBJ2-1; the match to TRBD2 covers 12 bases. The CDR3 is 15 amino acids. Per the germline V gene, CDR1 is KGHDR and CDR2 is SFDVKD. V dropped 3 bases and J dropped 4; count of bases not matched to a gene: 0.

The chain couples TRBV12-3 or TRBV12-4 to TRBJ2-2, with D unresolved. The length of the CDR3 is 11 residues. The V and J ends lost 8 bases and 6 bases respectively, with 7 bases between them. The CDR3 reads CASSGAGELFF. The CDR3 region has the DNA TGTGCCAGCTCGGGTGCCGGGGAGCTGTTTTTT.

V usage is TRBV4-3 and J usage is TRBJ1-2; tentative D call: TRBD1 (6 bases). V was clipped by 3 bases and J by 8 bases, with 16 bases between them. The length of the CDR3 is 14 residues. The germline V gene encodes CDR1 LGHNA and CDR2 YSLEER. The CDR3 DNA reads TGCGCCAGCAGCCAGGAACAGGGCCGTAAAGGCTACACCTTC. This sequence encodes CASSQEQGRKGYTF.

The chain recombines TRBV20-1 with TRBJ2-7; 16 positions match TRBD2. The germline CDR1 and CDR2 sequences are DFQATT and SNEGSKA (reference sequence). CDR3 length: 18 amino acids. V was clipped by 3 bases and J by 7 bases; unmatched bases: 15. CDR3 residues: CSARQIPSGTSGRDEQYF. The CDR3 DNA follows: TGCAGTGCTAGGCAGATACCCTCGGGGACTAGCGGGAGGGATGAGCAGTACTTC.

The V call is TRBV6-1, the J call TRBJ2-1, with a weak D call TRBD2 (7 bases). The CDR3 runs to 15 residues. V dropped 5 bases and J dropped 2 bases, with 13 bases sitting between them. Germline CDR1 is MNHNS and CDR2 is SASEGT. CDR3 protein: CASSPRGGTYNEQFF. The CDR3 nucleotides are TGTGCCAGCAGTCCTAGGGGGGGGACCTACAATGAGCAGTTCTTC.

The rearrangement joins TRBV28 to TRBJ1-2; no clear D. The CDR3 contains 16 residues. CDR1 MDHEN and CDR2 SYDVKM come from the germline V gene. V was pared by 2 bases and J by 3 bases, with 16 bases between. This CDR3 reads CASSLRREEADYGYTF. The CDR3, as DNA: TGTGCCAGCAGTTTACGCCGGGAAGAAGCGGACTATGGCTACACCTTC.

A few counts support this clonotype. The J gene is TRBJ2-1, the V gene TRBV7-9; no clear D gene. Germline CDR1 reads SEHNR; CDR2 reads FQNEAQ (reference sequence). The V and J ends lost 5 bases and 7 bases respectively, with 12 bases between them. This CDR3 has 13 residues. CDR3 loop: CASSPQGPNEQFF. The DNA of the CDR3 is TGTGCCAGCAGCCCTCAAGGGCCAAATGAGCAGTTCTTC. The full variable domain, in which reference TRBV7-9 and TRBJ2-1 provide the parts outside the CDR3, is DTGVSQNPRHKITKRGQNVTFRCDPISEHNRLYWYRQTLGQGPEFLTYFQNEAQLEKSRLLSDRFSAERPKGSFSTLEIQRTEQGDSAMYLCASSPQGPNEQFFGPGTRLTVL.

V gene TRBV20-1 combines with J gene TRBJ2-1, with D hard to call. The CDR3 covers 14 residues. The germline V and J ends were trimmed by 4 bases and 3 bases, with 13 bases remaining between them. Germline V gene sequence: CDR1 DFQATT, CDR2 SNEGSKA (reference sequence). The CDR3 reads CSAIRILYYNEQFF. The CDR3 DNA sequence: TGCAGTGCTATCCGGATTCTCTACTACAATGAGCAGTTCTTC.

The V gene is TRBV10-3, the J gene TRBJ2-1; 8 positions match TRBD2. The CDR3 runs to 13 residues. Per the germline V gene, CDR1 is ENHRY and CDR2 is SYGVKD. V trimming: 3 bases; J trimming: 9 bases; junction bases outside the gene matches: 4. CDR3 sequence (DNA): TGTGCCATCAGTGAAACAGCGGGAGTTGAGCAGTTCTTC. It specifies CAISETAGVEQFF.

This clonotype has ten or more counts. The genes are TRBV4-1 and TRBJ1-1; D might be TRBD1 (6 bases). This CDR3 spans 15 amino acids. V was trimmed by 5 bases and J by 6 bases, leaving 19 bases between them. Germline lookup yields CDR1 MGHRA and CDR2 YSYEKL. The DNA of the CDR3 is TGCGCCAGCAGCTCAACTACAGGGATTAGACCTGAAGCTTTCTTT. Protein product: CASSSTTGIRPEAFF.

This rearrangement joins TRBV20-1 to TRBJ2-7; D call uncertain. V was cut by 0 bases and J by 0 bases, with 6 bases left in between. Germline V gives CDR1 DFQATT, CDR2 SNEGSKA (reference sequence). The CDR3 sequence is 13 residues long. DNA for the CDR3: TGCAGTGCTAGAGAATTACTCTCCTACGAGCAGTACTTC. As protein: CSARELLSYEQYF.

The genes are TRBV18 and TRBJ1-6, with TRBD1 matching over 8 bases. Germline trimming cut 3 bases from V and 14 bases from J; bases unmatched to any gene: 9. CDR1 is KGHSH, CDR2 LQKENI, per germline. The CDR3 runs to 14 residues. CDR3 in amino acids: CASSPGQDSVALHF. The DNA for the CDR3 is TGTGCCAGCTCACCGGGACAGGACTCAGTGGCCCTCCACTTT.

V is TRBV28 and J is TRBJ2-4; 9 bases match TRBD1. The DNA end is a closer match to TRBJ2-7, so the J assignment may be wrong. Germline V gene lookup returns CDR1 MDHEN and CDR2 SYDVKM. This CDR3 is built from 17 residues. The CDR3 coding sequence is TGTGCCAGCAGTTTGAATCTCTTGTCGGACAGGGGTTACGAGCAGTACTTC. This gives the protein CASSLNLLSDRGYEQYF.

J is TRBJ2-1 and V is TRBV30; D gene ambiguous. Germline V gene data show CDR1 as GTSNPN and CDR2 as SVGIG (reference sequence). The length of the CDR3 is 12 residues. V lost 0 bases to trimming and J lost 7 bases, with 7 bases between them. CDR3 loop: CAWSVQGNEQFF. The CDR3 DNA reads as TGTGCCTGGAGTGTACAAGGGAATGAGCAGTTCTTC.

The J gene is TRBJ1-6, the V gene TRBV12-3 or TRBV12-4; maybe TRBD1 (5 bases). V shed 5 bases and J shed 8 bases, with 13 bases lying between them. The CDR3 consists of 14 residues. CDR3 sequence: CASSVRGAYSPLHF. The CDR3 bases are TGTGCCAGCAGTGTCCGTGGGGCTTATTCACCCCTCCACTTT.

The chain is built from TRBV30 and TRBJ2-6; possible D gene TRBD2, 5 bases. CDR1 GTSNPN and CDR2 SVGIG come from the germline V gene (reference sequence). The CDR3 totals 16 residues. V was trimmed by 2 bases and J by 4 bases, leaving 15 bases between them. The CDR3 reads CAWSRGLLAGANVLTF. The CDR3 region has the DNA TGTGCCTGGAGTCGCGGGCTTCTTGCGGGGGCCAACGTCCTGACTTTC.

The rearrangement uses TRBV5-6 and TRBJ1-2; D is ambiguous. The CDR3 consists of 17 residues. Per germline, CDR1 SGHDT and CDR2 YYEEEE. V shed 5 bases and J shed 3 bases, with 23 bases lying between them. The DNA for the CDR3 is TGTGCCAGCAGACCCCGAGAGGGTCGGCGATGGGACTATGGCTACACCTTC. Its translation is CASRPREGRRWDYGYTF.

The V gene is TRBV5-1, the J gene TRBJ1-4, with D perhaps TRBD1 (6 bases). From germline, CDR1 is SGHRS and CDR2 YFSETQ. This CDR3 spans 15 amino acids. The V and J ends lost 2 bases and 8 bases respectively, with 16 bases between them. The CDR3: CASSFTGIGEEKLFF. Here the CDR3 DNA reads TGCGCCAGCAGCTTCACAGGGATCGGGGAAGAAAAACTGTTTTTT.

The chain employs TRBV28 and TRBJ2-7; D unclear. The length of the CDR3 is 12 residues. V lost 5 bases to trimming and J lost 5 bases, with 10 bases between them. Germline V gene sequence: CDR1 MDHEN, CDR2 SYDVKM. CDR3 sequence (DNA): TGTGCCAGCAGTGAGGACCCCAACGAGCAGTACTTC. Protein product: CASSEDPNEQYF.

This sequence joins TRBV20-1 and TRBJ2-5; D uncertain. The CDR3 runs to 13 residues. The germline V and J ends were trimmed by 0 bases and 7 bases, with 12 bases remaining between them. Germline assignment: CDR1 DFQATT and CDR2 SNEGSKA (reference sequence). The CDR3 DNA reads TGCAGTGCTAGAGATCCTAGGATCCGGACCCAGTACTTC. It codes for CSARDPRIRTQYF.

CDR3 region: CASSHRGGESYNEQYF. For the CDR3, the DNA is TGCGCCAGCAGCCATAGGGGGGGCGAATCCTACAATGAGCAGTACTTC. This chain links TRBV4-3 with TRBJ2-7, with a tentative D call TRBD2 (7 bases). V was pared by 3 bases and J by 7 bases, with 22 bases between. In germline, CDR1 is LGHNA, CDR2 YSLEER. The CDR3 contains 16 residues.

The V gene is TRBV6-6, the J gene TRBJ1-1; 9 bases align to TRBD1. This CDR3 has 14 amino acids. Trimming removed 6 bases from V and 8 bases from J; junction bases left unmatched: 10. Germline V gene lookup returns CDR1 MNHNY and CDR2 SVGAGI (reference sequence). The CDR3 DNA follows: TGTGCCAGCAGAGCTTGGGACAGGGAGTCGGAAGCTTTCTTT. It codes for CASRAWDRESEAFF.

The genes are TRBV16 and TRBJ1-1; D is unresolved. V lost 1 base and J 1 base, leaving 4 bases between the germline ends. Per the germline V gene, CDR1 is KGHSY and CDR2 is FQNENV. The CDR3 has 13 amino acids. CDR3 in amino acids: CASSQWWNTEAFF. The CDR3 DNA reads as TGTGCCAGCAGCCAATGGTGGAACACTGAAGCTTTCTTT.

The chain employs TRBV7-2 and TRBJ2-3, with TRBD2 matching over 8 bases. With V trimmed by 5 bases and J by 6 bases, 16 bases remained unmatched. Germline V gene data show CDR1 as SGHTA and CDR2 as FQGNSA. CDR3 size: 17 residues. The DNA of the CDR3 is TGTGCCAGCAGCCCCATCAGGTCCGCGGGAGGTTCCGATACGCAGTATTTT. Its protein product is CASSPIRSAGGSDTQYF. The whole variable domain, filled in from reference TRBV7-2 and TRBJ2-3, reads GAGVSQSPSNKVTEKGKDVELRCDPISGHTALYWYRQSLGQGLEFLIYFQGNSAPDKSGLPSDRFSAERTGGSVSTLTIQRTQQEDSAVYLCASSPIRSAGGSDTQYFGPGTRLTVL.